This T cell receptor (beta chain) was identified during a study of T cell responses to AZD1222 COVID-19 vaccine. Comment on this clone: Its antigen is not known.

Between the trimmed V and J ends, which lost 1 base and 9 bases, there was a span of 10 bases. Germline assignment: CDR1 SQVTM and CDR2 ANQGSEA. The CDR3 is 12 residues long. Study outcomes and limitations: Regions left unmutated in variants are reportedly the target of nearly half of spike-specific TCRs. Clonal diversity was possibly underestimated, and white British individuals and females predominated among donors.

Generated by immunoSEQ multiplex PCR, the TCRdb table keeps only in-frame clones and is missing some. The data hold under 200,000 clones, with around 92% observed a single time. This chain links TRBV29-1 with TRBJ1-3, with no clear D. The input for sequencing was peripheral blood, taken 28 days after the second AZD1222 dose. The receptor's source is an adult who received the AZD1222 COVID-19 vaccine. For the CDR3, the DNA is TGCAGCGTTGAAGGGGCGGCCGGCACCATATATTTT. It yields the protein CSVEGAAGTIYF.